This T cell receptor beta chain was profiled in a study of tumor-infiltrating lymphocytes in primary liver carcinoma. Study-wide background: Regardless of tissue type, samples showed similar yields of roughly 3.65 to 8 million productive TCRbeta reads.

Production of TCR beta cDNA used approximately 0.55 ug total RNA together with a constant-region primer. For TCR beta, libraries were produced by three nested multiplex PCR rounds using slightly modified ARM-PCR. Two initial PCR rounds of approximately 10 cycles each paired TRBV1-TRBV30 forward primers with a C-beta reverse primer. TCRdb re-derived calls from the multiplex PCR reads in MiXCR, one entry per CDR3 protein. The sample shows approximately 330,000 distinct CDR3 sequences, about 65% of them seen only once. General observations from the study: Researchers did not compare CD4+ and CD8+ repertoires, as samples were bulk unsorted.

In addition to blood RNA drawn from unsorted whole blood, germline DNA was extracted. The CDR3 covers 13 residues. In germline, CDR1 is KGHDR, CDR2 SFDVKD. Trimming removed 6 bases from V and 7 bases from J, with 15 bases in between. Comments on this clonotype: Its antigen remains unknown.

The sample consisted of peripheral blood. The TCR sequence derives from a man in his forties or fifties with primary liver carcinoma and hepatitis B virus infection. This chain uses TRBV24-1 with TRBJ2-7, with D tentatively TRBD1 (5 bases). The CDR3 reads CATSYRTSGEQYF. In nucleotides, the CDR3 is TGTGCCACCAGTTACAGGACGTCAGGGGAGCAGTACTTC.